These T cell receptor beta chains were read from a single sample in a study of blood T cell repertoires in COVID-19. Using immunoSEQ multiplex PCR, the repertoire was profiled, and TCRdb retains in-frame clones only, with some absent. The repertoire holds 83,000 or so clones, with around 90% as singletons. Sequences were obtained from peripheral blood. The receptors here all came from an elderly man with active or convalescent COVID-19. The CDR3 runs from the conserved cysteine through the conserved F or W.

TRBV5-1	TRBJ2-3	CASSLLQGAGTQYF
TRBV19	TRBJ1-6	CASSIPGMNSPLHF
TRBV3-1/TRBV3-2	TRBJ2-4	CASSQDSGGRAKNIQYF
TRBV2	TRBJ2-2	CASSGTGPGELFF
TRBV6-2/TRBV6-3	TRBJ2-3	CASIPFASGRSTDTQYF
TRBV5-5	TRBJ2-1	CASSFMLANNEQFF
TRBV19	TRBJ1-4	CASSRTAGGGKLFF
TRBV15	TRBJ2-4	CATSRIGGAKNIQYF
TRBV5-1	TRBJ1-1	CASSLGGGNTEAFF
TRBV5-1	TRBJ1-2	CASSLDGDYGYTF
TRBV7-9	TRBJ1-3	CAYGRGSGGNTIYF
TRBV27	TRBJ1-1	CASSWQGGPTEAFF
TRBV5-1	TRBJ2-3	CASSWGQGSDTQYF
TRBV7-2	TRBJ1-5	CASSLERSNQPQHF
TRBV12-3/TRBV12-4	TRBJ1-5	CASSRDRAGPQHF
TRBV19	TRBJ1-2	CASRRQGSIYGYTF
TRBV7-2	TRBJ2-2	CASSLAPVNTGELFF
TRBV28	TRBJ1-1	CASGLGQANTEAFF
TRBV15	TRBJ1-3	CATRRDQGSSGNTIYF
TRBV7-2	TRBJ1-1	CASSRKWDRLNTEAFF
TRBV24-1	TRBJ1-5	CATSDPGSNQPQHF
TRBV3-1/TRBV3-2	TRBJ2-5	CASSQRAATGRETQYF
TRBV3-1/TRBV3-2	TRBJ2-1	CASSRGAGGYNEQFF
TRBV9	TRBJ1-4	CASSEGESLFF
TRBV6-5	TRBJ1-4	CASSYSSGNEKLFF
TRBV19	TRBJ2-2	CATTLRDSLNTGELFF
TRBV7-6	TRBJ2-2	CASSSTGTGFGGELFF
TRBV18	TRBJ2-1	CASSPPAGRGGNEQFF
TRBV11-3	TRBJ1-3	CASSPGQGNSGNTIYF
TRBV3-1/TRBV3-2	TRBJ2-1	CASSNGTGRANEQFF
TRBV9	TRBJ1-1	CASTKTGTGGMNTEAFF
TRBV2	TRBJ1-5	CASSDSYRASNQPQHF
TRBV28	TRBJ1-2	CASSLFRPPGVASGGYTF
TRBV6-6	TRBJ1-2	CASSPQGSGSGYTF
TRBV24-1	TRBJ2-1	CATTGTYNEQFF
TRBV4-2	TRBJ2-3	CASSQSGLAGGGLTDTQYF
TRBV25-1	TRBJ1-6	CASSEYRNSPLHF
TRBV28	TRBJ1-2	CASSLWLQGVYHGYTF
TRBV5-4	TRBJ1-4	CASSRRTGRDEKLFF
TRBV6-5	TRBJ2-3	CASSYFGSGEADTQYF
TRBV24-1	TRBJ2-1	CATSERPGRGPDNEQFF
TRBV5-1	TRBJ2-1	CASRDQPPGLRPGDGREQFF
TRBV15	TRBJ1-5	CATSLPGINNQPQHF
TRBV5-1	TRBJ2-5	CASSWGTREETQYF
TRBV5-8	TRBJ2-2	CASSLVVFSSVTGELFF
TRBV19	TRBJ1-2	CASSIAAREGYTF
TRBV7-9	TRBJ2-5	CASSLSGGGQETQYF
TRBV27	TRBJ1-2	CASSSPRGGYTF